Listed here is a single T cell receptor beta chain. Other DNA sequences of this sample code for an identical CDR3. This sample is drawn from a study of shared clonotypes between healthy human individuals. The CDR3 contains 13 residues. The germline V gene encodes CDR1 SEHNR and CDR2 FQNEAQ (reference sequence). V was shortened by 0 bases and J by 3 bases, with 6 bases between the two germline ends. Method: immunoSEQ multiplex PCR; TCRdb's copy keeps in-frame clones and lacks some. The data hold around 600,000 clones, with 95% observed a single time. The naive CD8 population came from CD45RO-negative cells selected for CCR7, without terminally differentiated effector memory CD45RA+ cells.

Sequenced material: naive CD8+ T cells sorted from blood. The chain joins TRBV7-9 to TRBJ2-7, with D possibly TRBD1 on 6 matching bases. This TCR was sampled from a woman in her thirties in good health. This CDR3 reads CASSLAQGYEQYF. As DNA, the CDR3 is TGTGCCAGCAGCTTAGCACAGGGCTACGAGCAGTACTTC.